These 3 T cell receptor beta chains originate from one sample sequenced in a study of blood T cell repertoires in COVID-19 (TCRdb year 2020). The library came from the immunoSEQ multiplex PCR assay. TCRdb holds this immuneACCESS table with in-frame rearrangements only. Some clones are missing; in checked studies, unresolved V genes explain under half, and the rest has no known cause. This sample is represented by under 150,000 clones; roughly 80% of them were singletons. The ten top clones hold 18% of the sample. The sample consisted of PBMCs or T cells enriched from blood (not recorded which). The receptors were sampled from a man aged 25 to 40 who had recovered from COVID-19.

The chain carries TRBV13 and TRBJ1-3; TRBD1 matches at 7 bases. The germline gives CDR1 PRHDT, CDR2 FYEKMQ (reference sequence). V dropped 3 bases and J dropped 4; count of bases not matched to a gene: 3. The CDR3 covers 14 residues. CDR3 protein: CASSFTGDGNTIYF. In DNA, the CDR3 is TGTGCCAGCAGCTTTACAGGGGACGGAAACACCATATATTTT.

The chain recombines TRBV10-3 with TRBJ2-1; tentative D call: TRBD2 (7 bases). V dropped 2 bases and J dropped 4 bases, with 21 bases sitting between them. The CDR3 sequence is 18 residues long. Germline-derived CDR1 and CDR2 are ENHRY and SYGVKD. CDR3 sequence: CAISEPPGGGGGYNEQFF. The DNA for the CDR3 is TGTGCCATCAGTGAGCCGCCTGGGGGGGGCGGGGGTTACAATGAGCAGTTCTTC.

CDR3 protein: CASSPGTSGGPLETQYF. The CDR3 nucleotides read TGTGCCAGCAGCCCGGGGACTAGCGGGGGACCGCTGGAGACCCAGTACTTC. The V gene is TRBV3-1 (or the pseudogene TRBV3-2), the J gene TRBJ2-5; 14 bases map to TRBD2. Germline loops: CDR1 LGHDT, CDR2 YNNKEL (reference sequence). J lost 5 bases, V lost 4 bases, and 9 bases had no gene match. The CDR3 contains 17 residues.